This TCR beta chain was found in a study of T-cell reconstitution after alpha-beta-depleted transplantation in children. CDR3 length equals 16 residues. Trimming cost V 6 bases and J 0 bases, with 15 bases left between them. CDR1 MNHNS and CDR2 SASEGT come from the germline V gene. Whole-study results and caveats: At around two months after transplant, the alpha-beta T cells were reportedly derived from several hundred expanded clones that came from non-depleted graft cells.

Preparation of the TCRbeta library involved a method that used unique molecular identifiers. TCRdb reprocessed the PCR reads with MiXCR, giving one entry per CDR3 protein. The data show nearly 250,000 distinct CDR3 sequences, approximately 8% seen once. This clonotype showed up many times. Its antigen is currently unknown. The material was PBMCs, mostly from graft donor cells, obtained 180 days after TCRalphabeta/CD19-depleted stem cell transplant. The receptor comes from a male patient aged 10-17 years who had a stem cell transplant for acute lymphoblastic leukemia, so the T cells may come from the graft donor. The chain links TRBV6-1 to TRBJ2-4, with D possibly being TRBD1 (5 bases). In nucleotides, the CDR3 is TGTGCCAGCAGCGAACCCCTGACAGTAGCCAAAAACATTCAGTACTTC. Its translation: CASSEPLTVAKNIQYF.